Detailed here is one T cell receptor beta chain. Its cognate antigen is unknown. Sequenced by immunoSEQ multiplex PCR; TCRdb stores in-frame clones only, minus some. The table shows fewer than 40,000 clones, with around 76% occurring only once. This sample was taken from a study of OX40 agonist ivuxolimab in advanced cancers. Study details: An agonistic anti-OX40 (CD134) antibody, ivuxolimab, was used to treat the patients. Patients achieving partial responses numbered three: one hepatocellular carcinoma case and two cutaneous melanoma cases.

This CDR3 spans 14 amino acids. Germline V lookup: CDR1 MDHEN, CDR2 SYDVKM. Whole-study findings and limits: CD4+ T cells averaged fewer expanded clones than CD8+ T cells.

The input for sequencing was CD4+ or CD8+ T cells sorted from blood, taken in a trial of the OX40 agonist ivuxolimab. The rearrangement joins TRBV28 to TRBJ2-5, with D hard to call. The J call could be wrong; TRBJ2-7 is a better fit for the DNA end. The sequence derives from an adult with an advanced solid tumor such as melanoma, head and neck, liver or kidney cancer. This chain's CDR3 is CASSLSDPGPEQYF. The CDR3 nucleotides read TGTGCCAGCAGTTTATCCGACCCTGGGCCCGAGCAGTACTTC.